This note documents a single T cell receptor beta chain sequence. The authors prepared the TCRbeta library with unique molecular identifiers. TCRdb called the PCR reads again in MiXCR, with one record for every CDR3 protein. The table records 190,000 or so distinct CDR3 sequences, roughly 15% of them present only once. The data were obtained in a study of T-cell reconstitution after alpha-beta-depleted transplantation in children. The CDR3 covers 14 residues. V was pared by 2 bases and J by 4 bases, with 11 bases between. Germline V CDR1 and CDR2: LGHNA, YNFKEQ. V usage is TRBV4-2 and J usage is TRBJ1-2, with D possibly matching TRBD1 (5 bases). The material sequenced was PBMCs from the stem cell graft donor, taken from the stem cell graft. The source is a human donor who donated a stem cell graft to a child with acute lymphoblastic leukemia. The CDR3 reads CASSQTVGAYGYTF. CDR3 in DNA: TGTGCCAGCAGCCAAACAGTTGGGGCCTATGGCTACACCTTC.